What follows are 20 T cell receptor beta chains derived from one specimen sequenced in a study of cytomegalovirus exposure and HLA in healthy donors. The data were produced by immunoSEQ multiplex PCR, yet TCRdb's version contains in-frame clones alone and is incomplete. Found here are about 250,000 clones, over 75% of them singletons; the top ten hold 12%. Material for sequencing was PBMCs. Source of these receptors: a man younger than 35 in good health and CMV-seropositive.

This rearrangement joins TRBV6-1 to TRBJ1-2, with D tentatively TRBD1 (6 bases). V was clipped by 2 bases and J by 4 bases, with 11 bases between them. Germline V gene data show CDR1 as MNHNS and CDR2 as SASEGT. CDR3 size: 14 residues. The CDR3, as DNA: TGTGCCAGCAGTGAATTAAGGGGGGTCTATGGCTACACCTTC. Translation: CASSELRGVYGYTF.

The chain has TRBV28 and TRBJ2-7, with D uncertain. The germline gives CDR1 MDHEN, CDR2 SYDVKM. This CDR3 contains 12 residues. V dropped 3 bases and J dropped 3 bases, with 6 bases sitting between them. CDR3 in amino acids: CASSFLYYEQYF. For the CDR3, the DNA is TGTGCCAGCAGTTTTCTTTACTACGAGCAGTACTTC.

The J gene is TRBJ1-4, the V gene TRBV7-2, with D perhaps matching TRBD1 (5 bases). Germline V CDR1 and CDR2: SGHTA, FQGNSA. V lost 5 bases to trimming and J lost 8 bases, with 18 bases between them. The CDR3 has 15 residues. In DNA form, the CDR3 reads TGTGCCAGCAGCCCCGCGAGGGGACGGGAAGAAAAACTGTTTTTT. This sequence encodes CASSPARGREEKLFF.

The chain carries TRBV5-1 and TRBJ1-2, with D possibly matching TRBD1 (6 bases). The CDR3 loop spans 15 amino acids. V was clipped by 6 bases and J by 2 bases, with 17 bases between them. Per the germline V gene, CDR1 is SGHRS and CDR2 is YFSETQ. In DNA form, the CDR3 reads TGCGCCAGCACCTTTACTTCTACAGGGAACTATGGCTACACCTTC. Its protein product is CASTFTSTGNYGYTF.

J is TRBJ2-1 and V is TRBV11-3; 7 positions match TRBD2. CDR1 and CDR2 (germline): SGHNT, YENEEA. The V and J ends lost 0 bases and 9 bases, in that order; junction bases with no gene match: 8. This CDR3 is 15 amino acids long. The CDR3: CASSLDLGGRGEQFF. In nucleotides, the CDR3 is TGTGCCAGCAGCTTAGATCTTGGCGGGAGAGGTGAGCAGTTCTTC.

Here the CDR3 reads CASSPWDNEQFF. DNA for the CDR3: TGTGCCAGCAGCCCCTGGGACAATGAGCAGTTCTTC. This chain uses TRBV5-6 with TRBJ2-1; D ambiguous. The CDR3 has 12 amino acids. Germline assignment: CDR1 SGHDT and CDR2 YYEEEE. Deletions cut 4 bases from V and 5 bases from J, with 7 bases between.

J is TRBJ2-6 and V is TRBV18, with D perhaps TRBD1 (6 bases). CDR1 is KGHSH, CDR2 LQKENI, per germline. There are 18 residues in the CDR3. The V end was cut by 1 base, the J end by 0 bases, with 13 bases between. The CDR3 is CASSPREQGGSGANVLTF. The DNA for the CDR3 is TGTGCCAGCTCACCACGGGAACAGGGTGGCTCTGGGGCCAACGTCCTGACTTTC.

The chain couples TRBV28 to TRBJ2-7; tentatively, D is TRBD2 (5 bases). The germline V gene has CDR1 MDHEN and CDR2 SYDVKM. The CDR3 totals 13 residues. Trimming left V 2 bases short and J 5 bases short, with 10 bases between. The CDR3 DNA sequence: TGTGCCAGCAGTTTACTCCCCGGGAACGAGCAGTACTTC. Its protein is CASSLLPGNEQYF.

The V and J genes are TRBV29-1 and TRBJ1-1; no reliable D call. CDR3 length: 11 residues. Trimming cost V 5 bases and J 5 bases, with 9 bases left between them. CDR1 SQVTM and CDR2 ANQGSEA come from the germline V gene. CDR3 DNA: TGCAGCGTTCCAGAACTTACTGAAGCTTTCTTT. The encoded protein is CSVPELTEAFF. Full variable domain (remainder filled in from reference TRBV29-1 and TRBJ1-1): SAVISQKPSRDICQRGTSLTIQCQVDSQVTMMFWYRQQPGQSLTLIATANQGSEATYESGFVIDKFPISRPNLTFSTLTVSNMSPEDSSIYLCSVPELTEAFFGQGTRLTVV.

This chain uses TRBV15 with TRBJ1-3, with 10 nucleotides matching TRBD1. The CDR3 is 16 amino acids. J gave up 2 bases and V 5 bases, and 6 bases lay outside the gene matches. Germline lookup yields CDR1 LNHNV and CDR2 YYDKDF (reference sequence). In nucleotides, the CDR3 is TGTGCCACCAGCCGGGACAGGGGCTTGGCTGGAAACACCATATATTTT. Translating it yields CATSRDRGLAGNTIYF.

CDR3 sequence reads: CASSPHRGGEQPQHF. The CDR3 nucleotides are TGTGCCAGCTCACCTCACAGGGGTGGGGAGCAGCCCCAGCATTTT. This chain links TRBV18 with TRBJ1-5, with 7 bases fitting TRBD1. Looked up from germline, CDR1 is KGHSH and CDR2 is LQKENI. V shed 3 bases, J shed 7 bases, and the junction held 9 bases outside the gene matches. This CDR3 region has 15 residues.

J is TRBJ2-1 and V is TRBV7-9, with 7 positions matching TRBD2. Germline assignment: CDR1 SEHNR and CDR2 FQNEAQ (reference sequence). The CDR3 length is 16 residues. V lost 4 bases, J lost 1 base, and 7 bases stayed unmatched. DNA for the CDR3: TGTGCCAGCAGCTGGCCGACCGGGGGGTCCTACAATGAGCAGTTCTTC. Its protein product is CASSWPTGGSYNEQFF.

The rearrangement joins TRBV27 to TRBJ2-2; tentative D call: TRBD2 (5 bases). V lost 6 bases, J lost 6 bases, and 11 bases lay in between. CDR1 is MNHEY, CDR2 SMNVEV, per germline (reference sequence). This CDR3 region has 13 residues. The CDR3: CASRPTGAGELFF. The CDR3 nucleotides read TGTGCCAGCAGACCGACCGGGGCCGGGGAGCTGTTTTTT.

The chain couples TRBV27 to TRBJ2-2; 8 bases align to TRBD2. This CDR3 has 13 amino acids. Per the germline V gene, CDR1 is MNHEY and CDR2 is SMNVEV (reference sequence). V trimming: 5 bases; J trimming: 5 bases; junction bases outside the gene matches: 1. This CDR3 reads CASSIAGTGELFF. The CDR3 region has the DNA TGTGCCAGCAGTATAGCGGGAACCGGGGAGCTGTTTTTT.

The genes are TRBV6-1 and TRBJ1-5; D ambiguous. The CDR3 has 10 residues. Per germline, CDR1 MNHNS and CDR2 SASEGT. Trimming took off 9 bases at V and 7 bases at J, with 7 bases between the two ends. The CDR3 DNA reads as TGTGCCAGTGGAACGCAGCCCCAGCATTTT. This sequence encodes CASGTQPQHF.

The count of this clone is one. The rearrangement joins TRBV19 to TRBJ1-5; a weak D match, TRBD1 (5 bases). The ends were cut back, 2 bases at V and 2 bases at J, with 7 bases in the middle. There are 14 residues in the CDR3. The V gene's germline CDR1 is LNHDA and CDR2 SQIVND (reference sequence). The CDR3 DNA reads TGTGCCAGTAGTATAAGGGACCGCAATCAGCCCCAGCATTTT. This codes for CASSIRDRNQPQHF. The complete variable domain, with remaining parts taken from reference TRBV19 and TRBJ1-5, reads DGGITQSPKYLFRKEGQNVTLSCEQNLNHDAMYWYRQDPGQGLRLIYYSQIVNDFQKGDIAEGYSVSREKKESFPLTVTSAQKNPTAFYLCASSIRDRNQPQHFGDGTRLSIL.

The J gene is TRBJ2-3, the V gene TRBV6-1; 9 nucleotides align to TRBD1. Trimming at V came to 1 base and at J to 3 bases, leaving 5 bases not matched to a gene. Germline V CDR1 and CDR2: MNHNS, SASEGT. The CDR3 is 16 residues long. CDR3 DNA sequence: TGTGCCAGCAGTGAAGGACAGACAGGGGGAACAGATACGCAGTATTTT. This gives the protein CASSEGQTGGTDTQYF.

The chain employs TRBV30 and TRBJ1-4, with TRBD1 matching 9 bases. Per germline, CDR1 GTSNPN and CDR2 SVGIG (reference sequence). J gave up 6 bases and V 4 bases, and 3 bases lay outside the gene matches. There are 13 residues in the CDR3. Here the CDR3 reads CAWTGTGHEKLFF. CDR3 sequence (DNA): TGTGCCTGGACCGGGACAGGGCATGAAAAACTGTTTTTT.

This rearrangement joins TRBV5-4 to TRBJ2-7; D ambiguous. The V gene's germline CDR1 is SGHNT and CDR2 YYREEE (reference sequence). The CDR3 runs 15 residues. The germline V and J ends were trimmed by 0 bases and 1 base, with 11 bases remaining between them. CDR3 amino acids: CASSLAGKTSYEQYF. CDR3 in DNA: TGTGCCAGCAGCTTGGCCGGAAAGACTTCCTACGAGCAGTACTTC.

This chain connects TRBV29-1 to TRBJ2-5; 13 nucleotides agree with TRBD2. Germline V gene sequence: CDR1 SQVTM, CDR2 ANQGSEA. The CDR3 contains 16 residues. The junction had 9 bases not matched to a gene; V was cut back by 6 bases and J by 2 bases. Here the CDR3 reads CSVDGLAGDSQETQYF. The CDR3 bases are TGCAGCGTCGATGGACTAGCGGGAGATTCTCAAGAGACCCAGTACTTC.